This T cell receptor (beta chain) stems from a study of cytomegalovirus exposure and HLA in healthy donors. Study-wide results and limits: A few chains linked to CMV were shown in vitro to be specific for CMV antigens.

CDR1 is ENHRY and CDR2 is SYGVKD in the germline V gene. The CDR3 consists of 16 residues. V lost 10 bases to trimming and J lost 4 bases; unmatched junction nucleotides: 17. As for this clone: Its antigen is undetermined.

While the first cohort had around 700 subjects, the donors belonged to the separate validation cohort of about 120 subjects. The assay was immunoSEQ multiplex PCR, and TCRdb's table has in-frame clones only and misses some. In the table there are 110,000 to 150,000 clones, around four fifths of which are singletons. This rearrangement joins TRBV10-3 to TRBJ2-7; the match to TRBD2 covers 9 bases. Sequencing used PBMCs. The sequence derives from a woman in her 30s in good health and CMV-seronegative. CDR3 amino acids: CATSMRGGGRTYEQYF. Written as DNA, the CDR3 is TGTGCCACATCCATGCGGGGGGGCGGTCGTACTTACGAGCAGTACTTC.